A selection of T cell receptor beta chains follows, all from one sample in a study of long-term antiretroviral therapy in people with HIV. Clones were sequenced by immunoSEQ multiplex PCR, and TCRdb holds only the in-frame ones, with some missing. The sample has about 22,000 clones, 86% seen once. The sample in question was unsorted PBMCs, obtained 1.3 years after starting antiretroviral therapy. Every receptor here comes from a man in his sixties with HIV. Both conserved end residues are part of each CDR3. D genes are given only for firm matches. Clone size is given for some rows only: seen once, a few or many times, or a class if the clone is expanded.

length,size,V,D,J,DNA,CDR3
14,-,TRBV7-2,-,TRBJ1-1,TGTGCCAGCAGCTTAAGGGTAAGGGTTTCGGAAGCTTTCTTT,CASSLRVRVSEAFF
17,-,TRBV5-1,TRBD1,TRBJ2-2,TGCGCCAGCAGCCCTGACGGACAGGGTCTCGGCACCGGGGAGCTGTTTTTT,CASSPDGQGLGTGELFF
13,-,TRBV27,TRBD2,TRBJ2-5,TGTGCCACCGCACTAGCGGGAGTGGAGACCCAGTACTTC,CATALAGVETQYF
15,-,TRBV25-1,-,TRBJ2-5,TGTGCCAGCAGTGAATACCGTGGAGGAGGAGAGACCCAGTACTTC,CASSEYRGGGETQYF
14,-,TRBV2,-,TRBJ1-1,TGTGCCAGCAGTTATCAGGGGCCTGCGACTGAAGCTTTCTTT,CASSYQGPATEAFF
15,once,TRBV9,-,TRBJ1-1,TGTGCCAGCAGCGTAGGCGGCAGATTGAACACTGAAGCTTTCTTT,CASSVGGRLNTEAFF
13,-,TRBV7-9,-,TRBJ1-1,TGTGCCAGCAGCTTAGTTGAGGGGACTGAAGCTTTCTTT,CASSLVEGTEAFF
13,-,TRBV9,-,TRBJ1-1,TGTGCCAGCAGCGTAGGACCGAACACTGAAGCTTTCTTT,CASSVGPNTEAFF
16,-,TRBV10-1,-,TRBJ2-1,TGCGCCAGCAGTGAGGTGGGGGGTAGCGGTTACAATGAGCAGTTCTTC,CASSEVGGSGYNEQFF
13,-,TRBV29-1,-,TRBJ2-5,TGCAGCGTTGACGGGACCCCACAAGAGACCCAGTACTTC,CSVDGTPQETQYF
15,once,TRBV10-1,TRBD1,TRBJ2-3,TGCGCCAGCAGTGCGACAGGGTACGGCACAGATACGCAGTATTTT,CASSATGYGTDTQYF
16,-,TRBV9,TRBD2,TRBJ2-5,TGTGCCAGCAGCGTAGCGGGGGGGGTTTCCGGGGAGACCCAGTACTTC,CASSVAGGVSGETQYF
15,-,TRBV13,TRBD2,TRBJ2-1,TGTGCCAGCAGCGTCCCCGGGACTAGCTACAATGAGCAGTTCTTC,CASSVPGTSYNEQFF